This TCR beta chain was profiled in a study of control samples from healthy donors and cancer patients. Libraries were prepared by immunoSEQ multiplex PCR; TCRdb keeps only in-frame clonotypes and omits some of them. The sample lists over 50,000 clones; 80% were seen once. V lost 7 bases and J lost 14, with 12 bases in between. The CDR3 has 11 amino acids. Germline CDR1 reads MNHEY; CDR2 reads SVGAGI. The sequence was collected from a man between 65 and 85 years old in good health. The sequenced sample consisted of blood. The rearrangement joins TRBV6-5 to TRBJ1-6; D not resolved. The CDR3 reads CASNGYTALHF. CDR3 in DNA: TGTGCCAGCAACGGGTACACGGCCCTCCACTTT.